Below, 22 T cell receptor beta chains from the same sample are listed, as sequenced in a study of blood T cells in healthy people across ages. Combining a sample-barcoded 5' primer with a J-beta primer mix, a second PCR ran for 7 to 11 cycles. TCRdb re-derived calls from the 5' RACE reads in MiXCR, one entry per CDR3 protein. Of about 400,000 distinct CDR3 sequences in the sample, about half were seen once. The sequenced material came from blood. These receptors were collected from a man aged 55-75 years in good health.

The count of this clonotype is one. CDR3 protein: CSVTGGDREGDTQYF. CDR3 nucleotides: TGCAGCGTCACCGGGGGGGACAGGGAAGGGGATACGCAGTATTTT. This sequence joins TRBV29-1 and TRBJ2-3, with D perhaps TRBD1 (9 bases). Germline V CDR1 and CDR2: SQVTM, ANQGSEA. CDR3 length: 15 amino acids. V was clipped by 6 bases and J by 6 bases, with 22 bases between them.

The chain links TRBV5-1 to TRBJ2-5; D gene uncertain. The J call is doubtful: the DNA matches TRBJ2-7 better. Germline V gives CDR1 SGHRS, CDR2 YFSETQ. The CDR3 contains 14 residues. The CDR3 DNA sequence: TGCGCCAGCAGCTTAAATCCCCCCAAAGGCGAGCAGTACTTC. Its translation is CASSLNPPKGEQYF.

The J gene is TRBJ1-5, the V gene TRBV7-2, with D tentatively TRBD1 (5 bases). CDR1 is SGHTA and CDR2 is FQGNSA in the germline V gene. V lost 3 bases, J lost 11 bases, and 14 bases lay in between. The CDR3 runs 13 residues. The CDR3 DNA reads as TGTGCCAGCAGCTTTGACAGCGCTGGAGCCCAGCATTTT. Translation: CASSFDSAGAQHF.

This clonotype was detected only a few times. The chain carries TRBV10-3 and TRBJ2-7; D gene ambiguous. Germline CDR1 reads ENHRY; CDR2 reads SYGVKD. This CDR3 contains 11 residues. V was trimmed by 3 bases and J by 7 bases, leaving 7 bases between them. In DNA, the CDR3 is TGTGCCATCAGTGACGGGTGGGAGCAGTACTTC. It encodes CAISDGWEQYF.

This clonotype was detected only a few times. The CDR3 DNA follows: TGTGCCAGTTCGGGACAGGGTTTATACGAGCAGTACTTC. This translates into CASSGQGLYEQYF. V usage is TRBV5-5 and J usage is TRBJ2-7, with 9 bases lining up with TRBD1. Unmatched junction bases numbered 7, after V lost 8 bases and J lost 4 bases. Germline CDR1 reads SGHKS; CDR2 reads YYEKEE (reference sequence). The CDR3 runs 13 residues.

On this clonotype: Since a much larger clone is just one base distant, this may be a read error. This chain connects TRBV7-6 to TRBJ2-5; 7 bases line up with TRBD2. This CDR3 has 14 residues. CDR1 and CDR2 (germline): SGHVS, FNYEAQ. CDR3 coding DNA: TGTGCTAGCAGCCCCGGACTAGGGACGAACGGGCAGTACTTC. Its translation is CASSPGLGTNGQYF.

The chain employs TRBV20-1 and TRBJ2-5; 9 positions match TRBD2. Per the germline V gene, CDR1 is DFQATT and CDR2 is SNEGSKA (reference sequence). With 0 bases clipped from V and 1 base from J, the junction kept 6 bases outside the gene matches. The CDR3 runs 16 residues. The CDR3 here is CSARDPLAGLQETQYF. The CDR3 nucleotides are TGCAGTGCTAGAGATCCACTAGCGGGCCTCCAAGAGACCCAGTACTTC.

The V call is TRBV20-1, the J call TRBJ1-2; TRBD1 might be the D (5 bases). Trimming removed 6 bases from V and 6 bases from J, with 14 bases in between. The CDR3 sequence is 12 residues long. CDR1 and CDR2 from the germline V gene are DFQATT and SNEGSKA (reference sequence). The CDR3 bases are TGCAGTGCAGGGGCTGGAAACGATGGCTACACCTTC. Amino acid sequence: CSAGAGNDGYTF.

V gene TRBV29-1 combines with J gene TRBJ2-4, with D possibly being TRBD1 (5 bases). The germline V and J ends were trimmed by 0 bases and 0 bases, with 9 bases remaining between them. The CDR3 loop spans 15 amino acids. Germline loops: CDR1 SQVTM, CDR2 ANQGSEA. The CDR3 reads CSVEDLRAAKNIQYF. CDR3 sequence (DNA): TGCAGCGTTGAAGACCTCAGGGCAGCCAAAAACATTCAGTACTTC.

This clonotype was seen at least ten times. The chain links TRBV7-2 to TRBJ2-3; tentative D call: TRBD2 (6 bases). The CDR3 loop spans 14 amino acids. Germline V CDR1 and CDR2: SGHTA, FQGNSA. V lost 3 bases and J lost 3, with 10 bases in between. CDR3 amino acids: CASSFNLATDTQYF. As DNA, the CDR3 is TGTGCCAGCAGCTTCAACCTAGCGACAGATACGCAGTATTTT.

The genes are TRBV10-3 and TRBJ1-6; D call uncertain. Trimming stripped 4 bases from V and 6 bases from J, with 10 bases between. Germline V CDR1 and CDR2: ENHRY, SYGVKD. CDR3 length: 14 amino acids. CDR3 coding DNA: TGTGCCATCAGTGGGCCAGACGGTAATTCACCCCTCCACTTT. Its translation: CAISGPDGNSPLHF.

This clonotype has more than one count but fewer than ten. The J gene is TRBJ2-1, the V gene TRBV28; 7 bases line up with TRBD1. Germline V CDR1 and CDR2: MDHEN, SYDVKM. The V segment lost 3 bases and the J segment 4 bases; nucleotides outside the gene matches: 9. The length of the CDR3 is 16 residues. As DNA, the CDR3 is TGTGCCAGCAGTTTGTCCGGGACAGATTTTTACAATGAGCAGTTCTTC. Translating it yields CASSLSGTDFYNEQFF.

V usage is TRBV9 and J usage is TRBJ2-1; 11 nucleotides agree with TRBD2. This CDR3 comprises 16 residues. V lost 4 bases, J lost 3 bases, and 6 bases stayed unmatched. Germline V lookup: CDR1 SGDLS, CDR2 YYNGEE. The CDR3 DNA reads TGTGCCAGCAGCCCGACTAGCGGGGCAAACTACAATGAGCAGTTCTTC. This translates into CASSPTSGANYNEQFF.

This clonotype was seen more than once but under ten times. The chain links TRBV10-2 to TRBJ2-1; a possible D gene is TRBD2 (5 bases). The V end lost 3 bases, the J end lost 6 bases, and 18 bases lay between the germline ends. The CDR3 length is 16 residues. CDR1 is WSHSY and CDR2 is SAAADI in the germline V gene. The CDR3 protein is CASSDTLAPRGNEQFF. CDR3 coding DNA: TGCGCCAGCAGTGATACATTAGCGCCCCGTGGCAATGAGCAGTTCTTC.

The chain combines TRBV20-1 with TRBJ1-1, with TRBD1 as a possible D gene (5 bases). V lost 0 bases and J 6 bases, leaving 11 bases between the germline ends. In germline, CDR1 is DFQATT, CDR2 SNEGSKA (reference sequence). The CDR3 is made up of 13 amino acids. The CDR3 DNA is TGCAGTGCTAGAGATGGGGGACGCGCTGAAGCTTTCTTT. This sequence encodes CSARDGGRAEAFF.

This clonotype was seen more than once but under ten times. CDR3 bases: TGTGCCAGCGGAGGGACTAGCGGGATATATGAGCAGTTCTTC. This sequence encodes CASGGTSGIYEQFF. The chain has TRBV6-2 or TRBV6-3 and TRBJ2-1; 13 bases are a match to TRBD2. CDR1 and CDR2 (germline): MNHEY, SVGEGT. V was clipped by 8 bases and J by 8 bases; unmatched bases: 6. CDR3 size: 14 residues.

The chain is built from TRBV25-1 and TRBJ1-4; TRBD1 might be the D (5 bases). The CDR3 covers 15 residues. Germline CDR1 reads MGHDK; CDR2 reads SYGVNS. V lost 2 bases and J lost 3, with 10 bases in between. Here the CDR3 reads CASSEPGRSNEKLFF. CDR3 nucleotides: TGTGCCAGCAGTGAACCGGGACGGTCTAATGAAAAACTGTTTTTT.

The table lists this clonotype with a count of one. J is TRBJ1-4 and V is TRBV20-1, with D perhaps matching TRBD1 (6 bases). CDR3 size: 15 residues. V lost 3 bases and J lost 5, with 16 bases in between. In germline, CDR1 is DFQATT, CDR2 SNEGSKA (reference sequence). The CDR3 protein is CSASVRGGGNEKLFF. CDR3 sequence (DNA): TGCAGTGCTAGCGTGCGGGGGGGGGGCAATGAAAAACTGTTTTTT.

There are many counts of this clonotype. The chain links TRBV29-1 to TRBJ1-5; TRBD1 aligns across 11 bases. Germline V gives CDR1 SQVTM, CDR2 ANQGSEA. This CDR3 contains 16 residues. After removal of 4 bases from V and 5 bases from J, the junction contained 10 bases not matched to a gene. CDR3 sequence reads: CSVGGTGGAGDQPQHF. CDR3 nucleotides: TGCAGCGTTGGGGGGACAGGGGGAGCGGGGGATCAGCCCCAGCATTTT. Full variable domain (remainder filled in from reference TRBV29-1 and TRBJ1-5): SAVISQKPSRDICQRGTSLTIQCQVDSQVTMMFWYRQQPGQSLTLIATANQGSEATYESGFVIDKFPISRPNLTFSTLTVSNMSPEDSSIYLCSVGGTGGAGDQPQHFGDGTRLSIL.

This clonotype was counted between two and nine times. CDR3 nucleotide sequence: TGTGCCAGCAGCGAGGCTATAGGAGGTTTTGGAGGAGAGACCCAGTACTTC. It yields the protein CASSEAIGGFGGETQYF. The chain employs TRBV6-1 and TRBJ2-5; TRBD2 might be the D (5 bases). This CDR3 has 17 amino acids. Trimming stripped 6 bases from V and 4 bases from J, with 24 bases between. The germline gives CDR1 MNHNS, CDR2 SASEGT.

The chain recombines TRBV9 with TRBJ1-5; D is possibly TRBD1 (6 bases). V was clipped by 3 bases and J by 6 bases, with 10 bases between them. This CDR3 is built from 13 residues. Per germline, CDR1 SGDLS and CDR2 YYNGEE. The CDR3 loop reads CASSEGGGQPQHF. CDR3 nucleotide sequence: TGTGCCAGCAGCGAGGGGGGAGGTCAGCCCCAGCATTTT.

This clonotype was counted a few times. V and J are TRBV7-2 and TRBJ2-1, with 7 bases identical to TRBD1. Germline V gene data show CDR1 as SGHTA and CDR2 as FQGNSA. This CDR3 region has 13 residues. The junction had 8 bases not matched to a gene; V was cut back by 6 bases and J by 9 bases. In nucleotides, the CDR3 is TGTGCCAGCAGTGCTGACAGGGCCGGTGAGCAGTTCTTC. Translation: CASSADRAGEQFF.